These 5 T cell receptor beta chains were all obtained from the same sample, sequenced in a study of T cell responses to AZD1222 COVID-19 vaccine. Profiled with immunoSEQ multiplex PCR; TCRdb holds only in-frame clones, not every one. This sample carries some 140,000 clones, 85% to 95% of them seen once, and the ten largest clones take approximately 7%. Sequencing was performed on peripheral blood, taken 28 days after the second AZD1222 dose. These TCRs come from an adult who received the AZD1222 COVID-19 vaccine.

The chain couples TRBV27 to TRBJ2-3; TRBD2 aligns across 8 bases. Germline V gene data show CDR1 as MNHEY and CDR2 as SMNVEV (reference sequence). The CDR3 spans 17 residues. Losses at the gene ends were 0 bases for V and 0 bases for J; bases not matched to a gene: 5. The CDR3 sequence is CASSLSSGGTSTDTQYF. The CDR3 DNA follows: TGTGCCAGCAGTTTATCCTCGGGGGGGACTAGCACAGATACGCAGTATTTT.

The V gene is TRBV5-8, the J gene TRBJ2-3; D is undetermined. Trimming removed 4 bases from V and 6 bases from J, with 15 bases in between. The CDR3 extends over 14 amino acids. Germline V gives CDR1 SGHTS, CDR2 YDEGEE. The CDR3 loop is CASSRSGFLDTQYF. DNA of the CDR3: TGTGCCAGCAGCCGTTCTGGGTTCCTCGATACGCAGTATTTT. Full variable domain (missing parts from reference TRBV5-8 and TRBJ2-3): EAGVTQSPTHLIKTRGQQATLRCSPISGHTSVYWYQQALGLGLQFLLWYDEGEERNRGNFPPRFSGRQFPNYSSELNVNALELEDSALYLCASSRSGFLDTQYFGPGTRLTVL.

The gene calls are TRBV30 and TRBJ1-2; 10 nucleotides line up with TRBD1. J gave up 3 bases and V 4 bases, and 2 bases lay outside the gene matches. CDR1 and CDR2 from the germline V gene are GTSNPN and SVGIG (reference sequence). The CDR3 extends over 13 amino acids. The CDR3 here is CAWNGQGDYGYTF. The CDR3 DNA reads as TGTGCCTGGAATGGACAGGGGGACTATGGCTACACCTTC.

This chain links TRBV6-2 or TRBV6-3 with TRBJ2-7; D remains unclear. The germline V and J ends were trimmed by 5 bases and 5 bases, with 10 bases remaining between them. The CDR3 is 12 amino acids. Germline V gives CDR1 MNHEY, CDR2 SVGEGT. This CDR3 is CASSQSPHEQYF. The CDR3 DNA reads TGTGCCAGCAGTCAATCCCCCCACGAGCAGTACTTC.

The V and J genes are TRBV4-1 and TRBJ1-3, with D possibly being TRBD1 (6 bases). V was pared by 1 base and J by 1 base, with 14 bases between. The CDR3 runs to 17 residues. Per germline, CDR1 MGHRA and CDR2 YSYEKL. CDR3 sequence: CASSQGGARGSGNTIYF. CDR3 coding DNA: TGCGCCAGCAGCCAAGGCGGGGCCAGGGGATCTGGAAACACCATATATTTT.